This passage covers 3 T cell receptor beta chains from one sample sequenced in a study of Ad26.COV2.S vaccination and SARS-CoV-2 variants. Measured with immunoSEQ multiplex PCR; TCRdb has only the in-frame clones, and not every one. This table has around 140,000 clones, 70% to 90% appearing once. The sequenced sample was peripheral blood, obtained after recovery from COVID-19. All receptors come from a human donor who had recovered from COVID-19.

The J gene is TRBJ2-7, the V gene TRBV6-2 or TRBV6-3; D remains unclear. The V gene's germline CDR1 is MNHEY and CDR2 SVGEGT. The CDR3 loop spans 11 amino acids. V lost 3 bases and J 6 bases, leaving 6 bases between the germline ends. CDR3 nucleotide sequence: TGTGCCAGCAGTTATGCAGGCGAGCAGTACTTC. This sequence encodes CASSYAGEQYF.

The V gene is TRBV27, the J gene TRBJ2-1; TRBD2 is a possible D gene (6 bases). The V end lost 3 bases, the J end lost 0 bases, and 15 bases lay between the germline ends. Germline assignment: CDR1 MNHEY and CDR2 SMNVEV (reference sequence). CDR3 length: 17 amino acids. CDR3 region: CASSFRFGGNSYNEQFF. The CDR3 nucleotides are TGTGCCAGCAGTTTTCGATTTGGGGGGAACTCCTACAATGAGCAGTTCTTC.

The J gene is TRBJ2-7, the V gene TRBV6-2 or TRBV6-3; 8 positions match TRBD2. V gave up 2 bases and J gave up 5 bases; unmatched junction bases: 8. This CDR3 is 15 amino acids long. Germline CDR1 is MNHEY and CDR2 is SVGEGT. CDR3 protein: CASSYPGLGIDEQYF. The DNA for the CDR3 is TGTGCCAGCAGTTACCCGGGACTAGGCATCGACGAGCAGTACTTC.